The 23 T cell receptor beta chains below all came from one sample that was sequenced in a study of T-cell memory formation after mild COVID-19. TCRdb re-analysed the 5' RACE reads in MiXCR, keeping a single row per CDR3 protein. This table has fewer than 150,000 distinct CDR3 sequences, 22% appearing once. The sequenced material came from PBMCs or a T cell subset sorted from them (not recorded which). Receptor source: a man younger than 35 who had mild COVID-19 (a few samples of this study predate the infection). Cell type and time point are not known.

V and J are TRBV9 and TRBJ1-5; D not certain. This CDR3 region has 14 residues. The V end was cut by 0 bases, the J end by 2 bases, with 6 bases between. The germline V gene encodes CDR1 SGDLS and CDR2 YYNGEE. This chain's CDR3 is CASSVAGGNQPQHF. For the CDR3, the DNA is TGTGCCAGCAGCGTAGCTGGGGGCAATCAGCCCCAGCATTTT.

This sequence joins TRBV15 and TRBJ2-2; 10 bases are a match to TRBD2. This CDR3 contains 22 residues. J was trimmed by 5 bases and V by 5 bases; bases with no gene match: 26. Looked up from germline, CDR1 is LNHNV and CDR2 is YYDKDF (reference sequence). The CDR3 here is CATSGQSASGQYLAGVTGELFF. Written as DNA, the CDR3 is TGTGCCACCAGCGGCCAAAGTGCCTCGGGACAGTATCTAGCGGGGGTTACCGGGGAGCTGTTTTTT.

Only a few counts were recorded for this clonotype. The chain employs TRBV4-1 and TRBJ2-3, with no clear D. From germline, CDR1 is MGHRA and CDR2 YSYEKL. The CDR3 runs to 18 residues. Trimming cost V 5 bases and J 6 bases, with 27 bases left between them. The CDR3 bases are TGCGCCAGCAGCTCTCCTTCAGGCCGGGCAACAAGCAAGGATACGCAGTATTTT. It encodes CASSSPSGRATSKDTQYF.

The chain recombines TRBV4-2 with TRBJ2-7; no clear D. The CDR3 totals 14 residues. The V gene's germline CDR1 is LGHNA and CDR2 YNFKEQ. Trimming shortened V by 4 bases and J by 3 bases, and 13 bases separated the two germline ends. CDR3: CASSPTGGVYEQYF. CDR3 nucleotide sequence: TGTGCCAGCAGCCCAACGGGCGGAGTCTACGAGCAGTACTTC.

For the CDR3, the DNA is TGCAGCGTTGAGGGGGGGACCCCAGGTACAGATACGCAGTATTTT. Translated, it gives CSVEGGTPGTDTQYF. The chain has TRBV29-1 and TRBJ2-3; 7 nucleotides agree with TRBD2. Germline CDR1 and CDR2: SQVTM and ANQGSEA. V lost 3 bases, J lost 3 bases, and 9 bases stayed unmatched. The CDR3 is 15 amino acids.

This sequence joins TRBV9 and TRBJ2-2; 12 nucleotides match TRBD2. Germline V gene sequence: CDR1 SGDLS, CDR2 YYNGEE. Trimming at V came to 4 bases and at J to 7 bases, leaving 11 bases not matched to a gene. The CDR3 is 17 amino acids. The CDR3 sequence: CASSSGLAGPRDGELFF. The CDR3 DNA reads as TGTGCCAGCAGCAGTGGACTAGCGGGGCCCCGCGACGGGGAGCTGTTTTTT. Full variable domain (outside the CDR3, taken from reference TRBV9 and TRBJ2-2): DSGVTQTPKHLITATGQRVTLRCSPRSGDLSVYWYQQSLDQGLQFLIQYYNGEERAKGNILERFSAQQFPDLHSELNLSSLELGDSALYFCASSSGLAGPRDGELFFGEGSRLTVL.

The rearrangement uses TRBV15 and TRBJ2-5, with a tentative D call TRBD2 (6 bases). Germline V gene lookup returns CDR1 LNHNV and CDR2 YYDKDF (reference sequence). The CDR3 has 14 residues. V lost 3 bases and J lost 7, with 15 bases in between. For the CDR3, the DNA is TGTGCCACCAGCAGGGAGGGGACTCAGAGGACCCAGTACTTC. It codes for CATSREGTQRTQYF.

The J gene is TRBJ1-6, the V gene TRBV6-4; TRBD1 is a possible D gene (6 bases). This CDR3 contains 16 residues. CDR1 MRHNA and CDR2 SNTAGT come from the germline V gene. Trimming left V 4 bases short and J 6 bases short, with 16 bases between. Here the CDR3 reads CASSATGISGNSPLHF. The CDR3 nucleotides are TGTGCCAGCAGTGCTACAGGGATCTCGGGTAATTCACCCCTCCACTTT.

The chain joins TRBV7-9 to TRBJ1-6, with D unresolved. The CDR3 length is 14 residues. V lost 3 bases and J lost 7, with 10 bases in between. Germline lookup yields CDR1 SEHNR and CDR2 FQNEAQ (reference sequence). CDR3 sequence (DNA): TGTGCCAGCAGCTTCCCGCCATCAAATTCACCCCTCCACTTT. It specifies CASSFPPSNSPLHF.

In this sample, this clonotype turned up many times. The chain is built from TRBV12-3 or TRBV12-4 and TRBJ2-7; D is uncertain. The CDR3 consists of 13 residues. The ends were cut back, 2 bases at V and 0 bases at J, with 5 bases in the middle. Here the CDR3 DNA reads TGTGCCAGCAGTTTAACACCCTCCTACGAGCAGTACGTC. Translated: CASSLTPSYEQYV.

The DNA of the CDR3 is TGTGCCAGCAGCTTAGAAAGCCGCACTGAAGCTTTCTTT. Residues: CASSLESRTEAFF. The rearrangement joins TRBV7-9 to TRBJ1-1, with D unclear. CDR1 SEHNR and CDR2 FQNEAQ come from the germline V gene (reference sequence). The CDR3 is 13 amino acids. The V end was cut by 1 base, the J end by 4 bases, with 7 bases between. Full variable domain (rest looked up from reference TRBV7-9 and TRBJ1-1): DTGVSQNPRHKITKRGQNVTFRCDPISEHNRLYWYRQTLGQGPEFLTYFQNEAQLEKSRLLSDRFSAERPKGSFSTLEIQRTEQGDSAMYLCASSLESRTEAFFGQGTRLTVV.

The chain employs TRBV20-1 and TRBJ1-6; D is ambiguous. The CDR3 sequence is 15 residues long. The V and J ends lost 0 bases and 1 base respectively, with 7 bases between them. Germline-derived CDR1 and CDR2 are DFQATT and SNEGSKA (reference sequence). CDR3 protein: CSAREAFSYNSPLHF. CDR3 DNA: TGCAGTGCTAGAGAGGCGTTTTCCTATAATTCACCCCTCCACTTT.

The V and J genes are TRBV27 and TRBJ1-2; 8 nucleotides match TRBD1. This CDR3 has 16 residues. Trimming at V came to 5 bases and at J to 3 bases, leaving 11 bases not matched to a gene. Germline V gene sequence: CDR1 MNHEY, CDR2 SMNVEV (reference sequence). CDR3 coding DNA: TGTGCCAGCAGTCCGCATGGACAGGGCTCCCACTATGGCTACACCTTC. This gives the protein CASSPHGQGSHYGYTF.

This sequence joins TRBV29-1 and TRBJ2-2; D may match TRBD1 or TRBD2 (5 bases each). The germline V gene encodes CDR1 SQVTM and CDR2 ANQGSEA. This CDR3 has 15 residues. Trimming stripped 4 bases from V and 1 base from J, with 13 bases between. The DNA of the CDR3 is TGCAGCGTTGGAGGGTCAGGGAGGAACACCGGGGAGCTGTTTTTT. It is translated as CSVGGSGRNTGELFF.

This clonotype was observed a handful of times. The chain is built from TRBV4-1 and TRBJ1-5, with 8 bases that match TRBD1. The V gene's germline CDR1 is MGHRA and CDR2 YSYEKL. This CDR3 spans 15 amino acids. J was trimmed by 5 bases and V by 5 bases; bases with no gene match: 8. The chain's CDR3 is CASSATGVGYQPQHF. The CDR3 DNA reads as TGCGCCAGCAGCGCGACAGGGGTTGGATATCAGCCCCAGCATTTT.

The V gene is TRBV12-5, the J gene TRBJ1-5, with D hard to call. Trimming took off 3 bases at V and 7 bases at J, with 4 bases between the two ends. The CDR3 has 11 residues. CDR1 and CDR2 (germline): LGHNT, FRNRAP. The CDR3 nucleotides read TGTGCTAGTGGTTTAAAGCAGCCCCAGCATTTT. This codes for CASGLKQPQHF.

CDR3 nucleotides: TGTGCCAGCAGCTTGCGCAGGGGGTCCAACGAGCAGTACGTC. It codes for CASSLRRGSNEQYV. This chain uses TRBV5-5 with TRBJ2-7; 7 bases map to TRBD1. CDR1 and CDR2 (germline): SGHKS, YYEKEE (reference sequence). The CDR3 length is 14 residues. Unmatched junction bases numbered 6, after V lost 1 base and J lost 5 bases.

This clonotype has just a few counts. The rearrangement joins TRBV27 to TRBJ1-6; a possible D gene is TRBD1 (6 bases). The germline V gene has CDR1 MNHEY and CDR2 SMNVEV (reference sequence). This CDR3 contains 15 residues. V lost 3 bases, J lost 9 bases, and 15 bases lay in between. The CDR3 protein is CASSFGGGTGSPLHF. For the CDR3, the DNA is TGTGCCAGCAGTTTCGGCGGGGGCACCGGTTCACCCCTCCACTTT.

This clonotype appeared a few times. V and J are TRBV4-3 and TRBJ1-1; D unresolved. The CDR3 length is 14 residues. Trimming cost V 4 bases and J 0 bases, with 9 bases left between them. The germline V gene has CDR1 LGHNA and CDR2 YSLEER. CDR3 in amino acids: CASSLDLMNTEAFF. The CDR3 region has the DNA TGCGCCAGCAGCCTAGACTTAATGAACACTGAAGCTTTCTTT.

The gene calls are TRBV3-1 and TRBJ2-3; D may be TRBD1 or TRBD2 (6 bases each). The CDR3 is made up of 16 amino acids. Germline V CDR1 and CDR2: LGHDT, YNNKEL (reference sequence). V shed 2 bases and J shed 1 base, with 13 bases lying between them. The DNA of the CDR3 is TGTGCCAGCAGCCAACGGGGGCAGGCGGGCACAGATACGCAGTATTTT. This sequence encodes CASSQRGQAGTDTQYF.

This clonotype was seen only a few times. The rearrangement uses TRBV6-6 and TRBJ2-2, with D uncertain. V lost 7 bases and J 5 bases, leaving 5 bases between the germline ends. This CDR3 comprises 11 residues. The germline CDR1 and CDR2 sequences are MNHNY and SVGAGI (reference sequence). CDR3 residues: CASTQTGELFF. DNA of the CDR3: TGTGCCAGCACCCAAACCGGGGAGCTGTTTTTT.

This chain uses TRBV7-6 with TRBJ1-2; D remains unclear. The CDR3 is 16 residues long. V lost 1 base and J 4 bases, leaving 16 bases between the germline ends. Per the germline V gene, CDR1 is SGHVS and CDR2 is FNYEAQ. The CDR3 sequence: CASSLGSGLLSYGYTF. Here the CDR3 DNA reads TGTGCCAGCAGCTTAGGCAGCGGACTGCTAAGCTATGGCTACACCTTC.

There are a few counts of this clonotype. CDR3 region: CASSLASSYEQYF. CDR3 nucleotides: TGCGCCAGCAGCTTGGCTAGCTCCTACGAGCAGTACTTC. The chain couples TRBV5-1 to TRBJ2-7; D ambiguous. V was clipped by 0 bases and J by 0 bases, with 4 bases between them. CDR3 size: 13 residues. Germline V lookup: CDR1 SGHRS, CDR2 YFSETQ. The entire variable domain, with the rest obtained from reference TRBV5-1 and TRBJ2-7, is as follows: KAGVTQTPRYLIKTRGQQVTLSCSPISGHRSVSWYQQTPGQGLQFLFEYFSETQRNKGNFPGRFSGRQFSNSRSEMNVSTLELGDSALYLCASSLASSYEQYFGPGTRLTVT.